The entry that follows covers one TCR beta chain sequence. This entry belongs to a study of control samples from healthy donors and cancer patients. Clones were read by immunoSEQ multiplex PCR, and TCRdb kept only the in-frame ones, dropping some. The sample lists approximately 120,000 clones, about nine tenths occurring once. Germline CDR1 KGHDR, CDR2 SFDVKD. The CDR3 extends over 16 amino acids. Trimming removed 9 bases from V and 0 bases from J; junction bases left unmatched: 4. V gene TRBV24-1 combines with J gene TRBJ2-3, with TRBD2 identical over 14 bases. The TCR comes from a human donor in good health. The donor label of this sample is uncertain. Sequenced input: blood. The CDR3 loop is CATGLAGGVSTDTQYF. The CDR3 DNA reads as TGTGCCACCGGACTAGCGGGGGGCGTTAGCACAGATACGCAGTATTTT.